These 18 T cell receptor beta chains came from one sample sequenced in a study of radiation and T cells in renal cell carcinoma (dated by TCRdb to about 2020). Receptors were amplified or captured by the immunoSEQ multiplex PCR assay. TCRdb obtained this table from immuneACCESS and retained in-frame rearrangements with V and J assigned. These tables miss some clones; where compared with another copy, unresolved V genes account for less than half of the shortfall, and the remainder is unexplained. A total of 150,000 to 180,000 clones appear in this sample, roughly 89% of them only once. The biggest ten clones account for roughly 13% of the sample. Per the publication, the time point label means: blood 2 weeks post-SBRT. Interpreted using the paper, the treatment or condition label stands for: 15 Gy SBRT to primary tumor, nephrectomy 4 weeks later. Sequenced material: blood, taken from a patient whose treatment included radiotherapy and nephrectomy. These receptors were collected from a woman in her 50s with renal cell carcinoma.

This clone was observed a single time. The chain carries TRBV11-2 and TRBJ1-2; D is unclear. Trimming shortened V by 6 bases and J by 2 bases, and 16 bases separated the two germline ends. This CDR3 comprises 15 residues. The germline V gene has CDR1 SGHAT and CDR2 FQNNGV. CDR3 nucleotides: TGTGCCAGCAGTCAAGCCGGGAGCAGGAACTATGGCTACACCTTC. Protein: CASSQAGSRNYGYTF.

This chain joins TRBV25-1 and TRBJ2-7; 8 bases match TRBD1. Germline V gene sequence: CDR1 MGHDK, CDR2 SYGVNS. V trimming: 6 bases; J trimming: 6 bases; junction bases outside the gene matches: 10. The CDR3 loop spans 14 amino acids. The CDR3 DNA reads TGTGCCAGCAGCAAGACAGGGGATCTGGTCGAGCAGTACTTC. This encodes CASSKTGDLVEQYF.

The chain has TRBV30 and TRBJ1-6; D unclear. The CDR3 has 12 residues. Germline CDR1 reads GTSNPN; CDR2 reads SVGIG (reference sequence). Trimming pared 1 base from V and 7 bases from J, leaving 5 bases between. The DNA of the CDR3 is TGTGCCTGGAGTGCTCAAAATTCACCCCTCCACTTT. Its translation is CAWSAQNSPLHF. Variable domain in full (rest from reference TRBV30 and TRBJ1-6): SQTIHQWPATLVQPVGSPLSLECTVEGTSNPNLYWYRQAAGRGLQLLFYSVGIGQISSEVPQNLSASRPQDRQFILSSKKLLLSDSGFYLCAWSAQNSPLHFGNGTRLTVT.

V and J are TRBV2 and TRBJ1-4; 9 nucleotides line up with TRBD1. Germline V lookup: CDR1 SNHLY, CDR2 FYNNEI. This CDR3 contains 16 residues. J was trimmed by 1 base and V by 8 bases; bases with no gene match: 8. The CDR3 DNA is TGTGCCAGCTCGGACAGGGGATTCGTAACTAATGAAAAACTGTTTTTT. It translates to CASSDRGFVTNEKLFF.

The chain couples TRBV5-8 to TRBJ1-1; D is perhaps TRBD1 (6 bases). The CDR3 is made up of 14 amino acids. CDR1 and CDR2 from the germline V gene are SGHTS and YDEGEE. V lost 6 bases, J lost 5 bases, and 17 bases lay in between. As DNA, the CDR3 is TGTGCCAGCAATCAATGGGGGCGTGCTACTGAAGCTTTCTTT. It encodes CASNQWGRATEAFF. Together with reference TRBV5-8 and TRBJ1-1, the CDR3 gives the full variable domain: EAGVTQSPTHLIKTRGQQATLRCSPISGHTSVYWYQQALGLGLQFLLWYDEGEERNRGNFPPRFSGRQFPNYSSELNVNALELEDSALYLCASNQWGRATEAFFGQGTRLTVV.

V gene TRBV10-2 combines with J gene TRBJ1-1; TRBD1 matches at 10 bases. V was clipped by 4 bases and J by 0 bases; unmatched bases: 8. The CDR3 has 17 amino acids. CDR1 WSHSY and CDR2 SAAADI come from the germline V gene. Here the CDR3 reads CASSATGTGVMNTEAFF. The CDR3 DNA reads TGCGCCAGCAGTGCCACCGGGACAGGGGTAATGAACACTGAAGCTTTCTTT.

The chain employs TRBV2 and TRBJ2-3; 10 nucleotides align to TRBD1. J was trimmed by 2 bases and V by 4 bases; bases with no gene match: 3. This CDR3 has 15 residues. CDR1 SNHLY and CDR2 FYNNEI come from the germline V gene. DNA for the CDR3: TGTGCCAGCAGTGGACAGGGGGCCCTCACAGATACGCAGTATTTT. Residues: CASSGQGALTDTQYF.

This chain joins TRBV10-1 and TRBJ2-7; D remains ambiguous. From germline, CDR1 is WNHNN and CDR2 SYGVQD (reference sequence). The CDR3 length is 12 residues. V shed 3 bases and J shed 6 bases, with 9 bases lying between them. Written as DNA, the CDR3 is TGCGCCAGCAGTGATCGGCTCACCGAGCAGTACTTC. Protein sequence: CASSDRLTEQYF.

This clone appeared a single time. This sequence joins TRBV9 and TRBJ2-1; maybe TRBD2 (6 bases). Deletions cut 0 bases from V and 4 bases from J, with 20 bases between. The CDR3 is 18 residues long. In germline, CDR1 is SGDLS, CDR2 YYNGEE. The CDR3 DNA reads TGTGCCAGCAGCGTAGCCGAAGGGATTGGACTAACTTACAATGAGCAGTTCTTC. As protein: CASSVAEGIGLTYNEQFF.

CDR3 sequence: CATTWTGSNTEAFF. In nucleotides, the CDR3 is TGTGCCACTACTTGGACAGGGTCGAACACTGAAGCTTTCTTT. The J gene is TRBJ1-1, the V gene TRBV19, with 8 bases that match TRBD1. The CDR3 length is 14 residues. Germline V gives CDR1 LNHDA, CDR2 SQIVND (reference sequence). Unmatched junction bases numbered 8, after V lost 10 bases and J lost 1 base.

The CDR3 protein is CASSARQERPFTDTQYF. The CDR3 coding sequence is TGTGCCAGCAGCGCCCGACAGGAGCGGCCTTTCACAGATACGCAGTATTTT. This chain uses TRBV7-2 with TRBJ2-3; tentatively, D is TRBD1 (6 bases). The CDR3 extends over 17 amino acids. V was trimmed by 5 bases and J by 2 bases, leaving 20 bases between them. CDR1 is SGHTA and CDR2 is FQGNSA in the germline V gene.

The genes are TRBV19 and TRBJ1-1; no reliable D call. Germline V gene data show CDR1 as LNHDA and CDR2 as SQIVND (reference sequence). Trimming left V 7 bases short and J 1 base short, with 13 bases between. The CDR3 runs 14 residues. The CDR3 DNA is TGTGCCAGTACCTTCTCCGGGCAGAACACTGAAGCTTTCTTT. Translating gives CASTFSGQNTEAFF.

This clone has just a few counts. V and J are TRBV18 and TRBJ2-7; D is ambiguous. Deletions cut 6 bases from V and 3 bases from J, with 6 bases between. CDR3 size: 11 residues. Per germline, CDR1 KGHSH and CDR2 LQKENI. CDR3 DNA: TGTGCCAGCTCCGCCGACTACGAGCAGTACTTC. This translates into CASSADYEQYF.

The genes are TRBV19 and TRBJ1-2; TRBD1 aligns across 10 bases. The CDR3 is made up of 16 amino acids. J gave up 8 bases and V 4 bases, and 13 bases lay outside the gene matches. Germline CDR1 and CDR2: LNHDA and SQIVND (reference sequence). In DNA, the CDR3 is TGTGCCAGTAGTACAGGACAGGGGGATCCCCCCGGGGGCTACACCTTC. This sequence encodes CASSTGQGDPPGGYTF.

This chain connects TRBV5-1 to TRBJ1-3, with a possible D match to TRBD1 (5 bases). Trimming removed 4 bases from V and 4 bases from J, with 15 bases in between. From germline, CDR1 is SGHRS and CDR2 YFSETQ. The CDR3 is 15 amino acids. In DNA, the CDR3 is TGCGCCAGCAGCAGACAGCAAGCTCCCGGAAACACCATATATTTT. Its translation is CASSRQQAPGNTIYF. The variable domain in full, completed from reference TRBV5-1 and TRBJ1-3, reads KAGVTQTPRYLIKTRGQQVTLSCSPISGHRSVSWYQQTPGQGLQFLFEYFSETQRNKGNFPGRFSGRQFSNSRSEMNVSTLELGDSALYLCASSRQQAPGNTIYFGEGSWLTVV.

This clone was seen a handful of times. The chain couples TRBV7-8 to TRBJ1-1; D may be TRBD1 (5 bases). Trimming pared 6 bases from V and 0 bases from J, leaving 17 bases between. The length of the CDR3 is 16 residues. Germline CDR1 reads SGHVS; CDR2 reads FQNEAQ. The CDR3 loop is CASRPGRINLNTEAFF. The CDR3 nucleotides read TGTGCCAGCAGGCCAGGGAGAATCAACCTGAACACTGAAGCTTTCTTT. Looking up the rest from reference TRBV7-8 and TRBJ1-1 gives the full variable domain: GAGVSQSPRYKVAKRGQDVALRCDPISGHVSLFWYQQALGQGPEFLTYFQNEAQLDKSGLPSDRFFAERPEGSVSTLKIQRTQQEDSAVYLCASRPGRINLNTEAFFGQGTRLTVV.

The chain couples TRBV7-2 to TRBJ2-3, with 10 bases fitting TRBD2. Germline values: CDR1 SGHTA, CDR2 FQGNSA. The length of the CDR3 is 18 residues. Germline trimming cut 0 bases from V and 5 bases from J; bases unmatched to any gene: 11. CDR3 protein: CASSLARSGGARRDTQYF. DNA for the CDR3: TGTGCCAGCAGCTTAGCGAGGAGCGGGGGGGCAAGGCGAGATACGCAGTATTTT.

This rearrangement joins TRBV7-2 to TRBJ1-2, with 8 bases identical to TRBD1. Germline CDR1 SGHTA, CDR2 FQGNSA. CDR3 length: 14 amino acids. Germline trimming cut 1 base from V and 5 bases from J; bases unmatched to any gene: 3. CDR3 sequence (DNA): TGTGCCAGCAGCTTAGACAGGGGGGCTTATGGCTACACCTTC. Translation: CASSLDRGAYGYTF.